This T cell receptor beta chain was recorded in a study of Ad26.COV2.S vaccination and SARS-CoV-2 variants. Background on the study: The donor belonged to the COV1001 Ad26.COV2.S trial arm.

This sample's treatment: over 15 received Ad26.COV2.S at low or high dose, single or two shots; about 5 received placebo; per-sample allocation not given. Samples came from day 63 after the first vaccine or placebo injection. The data were produced by immunoSEQ multiplex PCR, yet TCRdb's version contains in-frame clones alone and is incomplete. The table lists 290,000 or so clones, more than 75% of them singletons, with approximately 3.3% in the top ten. The CDR3 extends over 13 amino acids. Germline V lookup: CDR1 LNHDA, CDR2 SQIVND (reference sequence). V was clipped by 7 bases and J by 0 bases, with 7 bases between them.

The receptor's source is a person between 18 and 65 years old who received the Ad26.COV2.S COVID-19 vaccine or a placebo. The chain has TRBV19 and TRBJ1-5; D call uncertain. This material consisted of peripheral blood, taken in a trial of Ad26.COV2.S vaccine versus placebo. The CDR3, as DNA: TGTGCCAGTAACAGTTATAGCAATCAGCCCCAGCATTTT. Translated: CASNSYSNQPQHF. Based on the CDR3 plus reference TRBV19 and TRBJ1-5, the full variable domain is DGGITQSPKYLFRKEGQNVTLSCEQNLNHDAMYWYRQDPGQGLRLIYYSQIVNDFQKGDIAEGYSVSREKKESFPLTVTSAQKNPTAFYLCASNSYSNQPQHFGDGTRLSIL.